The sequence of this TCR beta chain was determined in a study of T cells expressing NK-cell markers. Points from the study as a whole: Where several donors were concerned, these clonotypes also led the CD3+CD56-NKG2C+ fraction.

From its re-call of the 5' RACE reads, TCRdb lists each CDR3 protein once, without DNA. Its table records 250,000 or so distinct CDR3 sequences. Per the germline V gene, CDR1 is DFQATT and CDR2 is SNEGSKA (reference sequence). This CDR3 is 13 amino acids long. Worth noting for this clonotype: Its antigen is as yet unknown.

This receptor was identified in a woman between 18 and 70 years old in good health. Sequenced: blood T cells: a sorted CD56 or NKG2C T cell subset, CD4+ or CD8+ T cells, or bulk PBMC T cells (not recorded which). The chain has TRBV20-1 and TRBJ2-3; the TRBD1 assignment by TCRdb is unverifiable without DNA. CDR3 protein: CSARQGATDTQYF.